Given below is one TCR beta chain in context. Regarding time point: pre-sensitization, week 0. Treatment in this sample: therapeutic diphenylcyclopropenone sensitization with weekly scalp DPC. The entry originates in a study of human T cells and chemical hapten exposure. One entry per CDR3 protein results from TCRdb running MiXCR on the RACE reads. The sample carries fewer than 350,000 distinct CDR3 sequences, just under 8% recorded once. Germline CDR1 SGHTA, CDR2 FQGNSA. The CDR3 length is 13 residues. V was shortened by 5 bases and J by 7 bases, with 14 bases between the two germline ends. The TCR was taken from a man aged 18 to 35 with alopecia areata. Some clones in this sample may be carry-over from other donors' samples. The rearrangement uses TRBV7-2 and TRBJ2-5, with D maybe TRBD2 (5 bases). Here the sequenced sample was whole blood, taken in connection with sensitization to the hapten diphenylcyclopropenone (DPC). CDR3 DNA: TGTGCCAGCAGCGGCTTGGACTTAGGGACCCAGTACTTC. This sequence encodes CASSGLDLGTQYF.